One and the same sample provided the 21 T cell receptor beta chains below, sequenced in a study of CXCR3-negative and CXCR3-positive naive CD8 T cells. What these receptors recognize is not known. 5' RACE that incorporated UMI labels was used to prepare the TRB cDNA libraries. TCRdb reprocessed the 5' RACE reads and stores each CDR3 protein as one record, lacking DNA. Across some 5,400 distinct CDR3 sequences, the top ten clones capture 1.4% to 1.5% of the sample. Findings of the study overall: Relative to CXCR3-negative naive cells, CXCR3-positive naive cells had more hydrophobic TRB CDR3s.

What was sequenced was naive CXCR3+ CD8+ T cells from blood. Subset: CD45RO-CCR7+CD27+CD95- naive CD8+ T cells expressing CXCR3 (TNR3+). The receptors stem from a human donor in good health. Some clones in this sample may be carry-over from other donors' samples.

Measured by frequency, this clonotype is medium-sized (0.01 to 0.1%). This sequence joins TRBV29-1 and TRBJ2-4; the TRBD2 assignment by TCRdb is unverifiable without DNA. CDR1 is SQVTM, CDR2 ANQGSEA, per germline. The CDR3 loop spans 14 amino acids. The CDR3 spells CSVEASGSGDIQYF.

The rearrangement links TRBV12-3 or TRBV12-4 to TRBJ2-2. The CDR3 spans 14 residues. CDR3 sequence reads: CASTASIDTGELFF.

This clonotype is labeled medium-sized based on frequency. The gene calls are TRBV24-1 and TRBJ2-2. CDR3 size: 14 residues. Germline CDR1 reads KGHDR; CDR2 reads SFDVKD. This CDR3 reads CATSDDANTGELFF.

The CDR3 spells CSASRDTSSYNEQFF. The chain joins TRBV20-1 to TRBJ2-1; TCRdb's D gene call, TRBD1, goes unchecked for lack of DNA. Germline lookup yields CDR1 DFQATT and CDR2 SNEGSKA (reference sequence). The CDR3 length is 15 residues.

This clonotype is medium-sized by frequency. The CDR3 loop is CASSPPLDALFF. This chain connects TRBV7-9 to TRBJ2-1; the D call of TRBD2 rests on TCRdb alone, since no DNA is present to check it. The germline V gene encodes CDR1 SEHNR and CDR2 FQNEAQ (reference sequence). The CDR3 covers 12 residues.

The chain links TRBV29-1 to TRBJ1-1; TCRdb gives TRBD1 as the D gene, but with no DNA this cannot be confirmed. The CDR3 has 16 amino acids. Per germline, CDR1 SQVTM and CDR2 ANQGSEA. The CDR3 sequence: CSVDNLPDRGLSEAFF.

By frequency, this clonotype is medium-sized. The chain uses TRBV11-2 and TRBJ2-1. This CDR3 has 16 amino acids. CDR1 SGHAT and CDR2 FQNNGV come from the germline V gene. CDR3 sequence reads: CASSHEVGGLYNEQFF.

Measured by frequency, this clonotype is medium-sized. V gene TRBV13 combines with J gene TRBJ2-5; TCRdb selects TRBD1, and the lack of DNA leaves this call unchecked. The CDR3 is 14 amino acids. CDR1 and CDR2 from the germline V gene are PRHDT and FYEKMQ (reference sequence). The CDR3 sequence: CASSLEARGETQYF.

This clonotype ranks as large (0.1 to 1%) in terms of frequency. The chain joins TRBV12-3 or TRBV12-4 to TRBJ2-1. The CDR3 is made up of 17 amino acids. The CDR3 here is CASSGAGAMSSYNEQFF.

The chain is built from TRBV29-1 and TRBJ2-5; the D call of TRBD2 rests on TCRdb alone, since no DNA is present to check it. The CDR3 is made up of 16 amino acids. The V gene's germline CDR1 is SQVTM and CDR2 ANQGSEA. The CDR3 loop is CSVEDRIAVGEETQYF.

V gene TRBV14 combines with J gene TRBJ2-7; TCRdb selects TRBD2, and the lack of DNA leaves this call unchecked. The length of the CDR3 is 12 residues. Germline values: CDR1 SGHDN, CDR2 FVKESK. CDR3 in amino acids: CASSQGSYEQYF.

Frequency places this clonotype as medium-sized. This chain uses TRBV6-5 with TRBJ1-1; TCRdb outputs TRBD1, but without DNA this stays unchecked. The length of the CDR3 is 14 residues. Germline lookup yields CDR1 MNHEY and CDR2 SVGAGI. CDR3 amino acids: CASSTTGLNTEAFF.

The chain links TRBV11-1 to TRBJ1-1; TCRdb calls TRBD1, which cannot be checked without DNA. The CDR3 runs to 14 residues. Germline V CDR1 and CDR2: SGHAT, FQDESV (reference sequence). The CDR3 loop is CASSFTGGSTEAFF.

The chain's CDR3 is CSVPKGGEQFF. V usage is TRBV29-1 and J usage is TRBJ2-1. Per germline, CDR1 SQVTM and CDR2 ANQGSEA. The CDR3 spans 11 residues.

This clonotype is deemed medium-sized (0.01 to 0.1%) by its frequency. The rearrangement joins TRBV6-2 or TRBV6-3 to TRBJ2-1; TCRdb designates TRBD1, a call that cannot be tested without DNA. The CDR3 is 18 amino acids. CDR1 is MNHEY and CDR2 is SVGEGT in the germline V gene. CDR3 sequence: CASSYDPAGQGAPNEQFF.

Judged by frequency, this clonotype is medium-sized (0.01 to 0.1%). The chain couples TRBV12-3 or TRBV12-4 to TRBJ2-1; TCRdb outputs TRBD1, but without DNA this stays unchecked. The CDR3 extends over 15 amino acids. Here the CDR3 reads CASSGLGQAYNEQFF.

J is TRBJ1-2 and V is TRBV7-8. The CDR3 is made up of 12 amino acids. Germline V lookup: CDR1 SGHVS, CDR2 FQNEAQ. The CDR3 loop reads CATIGDSSGYTF. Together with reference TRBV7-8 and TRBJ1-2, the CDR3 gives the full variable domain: GAGVSQSPRYKVAKRGQDVALRCDPISGHVSLFWYQQALGQGPEFLTYFQNEAQLDKSGLPSDRFFAERPEGSVSTLKIQRTQQEDSAVYLCATIGDSSGYTFGSGTRLTVV.

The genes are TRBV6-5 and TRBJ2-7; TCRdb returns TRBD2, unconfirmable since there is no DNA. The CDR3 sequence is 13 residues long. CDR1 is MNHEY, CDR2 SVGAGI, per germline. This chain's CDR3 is CASGTSGGNEQYF.

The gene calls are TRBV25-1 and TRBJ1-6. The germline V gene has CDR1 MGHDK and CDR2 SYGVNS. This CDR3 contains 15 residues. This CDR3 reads CASSEPNRDHSPLHF.

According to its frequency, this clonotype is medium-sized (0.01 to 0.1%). The CDR3 sequence: CSVWVLTSVVGTDTQYF. This sequence joins TRBV29-1 and TRBJ2-3; the D call from TCRdb, TRBD2, cannot be confirmed without DNA. Per germline, CDR1 SQVTM and CDR2 ANQGSEA. The CDR3 runs to 17 residues.

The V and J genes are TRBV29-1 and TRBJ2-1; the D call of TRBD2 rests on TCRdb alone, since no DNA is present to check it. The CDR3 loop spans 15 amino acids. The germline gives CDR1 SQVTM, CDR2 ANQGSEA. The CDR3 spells CSVVGASGTFNEQFF.